Given below is one TCR beta chain in context. Its antigen is undetermined. The investigators sampled blood at baseline, at cycle 4 day 1, and at cycle 7 day 1. Clones were sequenced by immunoSEQ multiplex PCR, and TCRdb holds only the in-frame ones, with some missing. The sample lists tens of thousands of clones, 70% to 80% occurring once. This sample was taken from a study of OX40 agonist ivuxolimab in advanced cancers. Study-level information: Treatment received earlier with anti-PD-1, anti-PD-L1 or anti-CTLA-4 agents was allowed, and 40% had some. Study observations and caveats: Antigen specificity remained undetermined for the expanded peripheral T cells.

V was clipped by 1 base and J by 0 bases, with 7 bases between them. Per the germline V gene, CDR1 is KGHSH and CDR2 is LQKENI. The CDR3 length is 14 residues. Sequencing was performed on CD4+ or CD8+ T cells sorted from blood, taken in a trial of the OX40 agonist ivuxolimab. The rearrangement links TRBV18 to TRBJ2-7; tentatively, D is TRBD2 (6 bases). This clonotype was obtained from an adult with an advanced solid tumor such as melanoma, head and neck, liver or kidney cancer. CDR3 amino acids: CASSPLGSSYEQYF. The CDR3 region has the DNA TGTGCCAGCTCACCACTCGGGAGCTCCTACGAGCAGTACTTC. Full variable domain (outside the CDR3, taken from reference TRBV18 and TRBJ2-7): NAGVMQNPRHLVRRRGQEARLRCSPMKGHSHVYWYRQLPEEGLKFMVYLQKENIIDESGMPKERFSAEFPKEGPSILRIQQVVRGDSAAYFCASSPLGSSYEQYFGPGTRLTVT.